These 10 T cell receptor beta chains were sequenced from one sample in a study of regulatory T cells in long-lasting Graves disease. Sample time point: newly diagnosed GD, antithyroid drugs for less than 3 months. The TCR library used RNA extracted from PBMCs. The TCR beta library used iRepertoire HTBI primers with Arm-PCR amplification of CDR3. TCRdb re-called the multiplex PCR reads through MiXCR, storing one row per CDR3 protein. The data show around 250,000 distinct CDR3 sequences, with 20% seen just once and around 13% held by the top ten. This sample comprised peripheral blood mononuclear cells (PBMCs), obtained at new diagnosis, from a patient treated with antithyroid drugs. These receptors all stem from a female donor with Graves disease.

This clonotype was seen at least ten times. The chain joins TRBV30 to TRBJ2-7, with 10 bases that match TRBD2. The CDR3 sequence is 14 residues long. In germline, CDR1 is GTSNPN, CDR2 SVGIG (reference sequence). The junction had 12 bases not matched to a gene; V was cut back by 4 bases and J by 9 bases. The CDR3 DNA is TGTGCCTGGAATTATAGCGGGAGGAAGTTCGGGCAGTACTTC. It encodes CAWNYSGRKFGQYF.

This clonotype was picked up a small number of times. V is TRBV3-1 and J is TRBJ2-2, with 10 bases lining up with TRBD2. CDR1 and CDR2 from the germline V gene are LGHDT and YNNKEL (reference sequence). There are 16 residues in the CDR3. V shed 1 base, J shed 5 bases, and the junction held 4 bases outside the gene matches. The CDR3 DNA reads TGTGCCAGCAGCCAAGGGACTAGCGGATATACCGGGGAGCTGTTTTTT. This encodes CASSQGTSGYTGELFF.

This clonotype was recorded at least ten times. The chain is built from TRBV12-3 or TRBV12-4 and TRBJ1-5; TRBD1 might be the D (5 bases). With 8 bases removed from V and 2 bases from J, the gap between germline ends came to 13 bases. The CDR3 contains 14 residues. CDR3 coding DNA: TGTGCCAGCCGGTCCAGGGAGGGCAATCAGCCCCAGCATTTT. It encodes CASRSREGNQPQHF.

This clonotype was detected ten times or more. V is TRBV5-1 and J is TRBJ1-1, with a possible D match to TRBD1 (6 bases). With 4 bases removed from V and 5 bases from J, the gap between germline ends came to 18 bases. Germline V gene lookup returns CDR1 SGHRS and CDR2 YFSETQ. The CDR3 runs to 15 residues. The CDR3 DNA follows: TGCGCCAGCAGCATAAACAGGGTTCGTCGGACTGAAGCTTTCTTT. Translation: CASSINRVRRTEAFF.

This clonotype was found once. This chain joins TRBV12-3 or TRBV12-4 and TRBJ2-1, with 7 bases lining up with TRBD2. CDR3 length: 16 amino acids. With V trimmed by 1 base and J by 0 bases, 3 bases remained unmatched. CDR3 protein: CASSLDLAASYNEQFF. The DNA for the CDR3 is TGTGCCAGCAGTTTAGACCTAGCGGCCTCCTACAATGAGCAGTTCTTC.

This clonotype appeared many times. The CDR3: CASSSGTATLWHQETQYF. The CDR3 DNA reads TGTGCCAGCAGCTCGGGGACAGCGACCCTGTGGCACCAAGAGACCCAGTACTTC. The chain couples TRBV7-2 to TRBJ2-5; TRBD1 aligns across 7 bases. The CDR3 is made up of 18 amino acids. Trimming at V came to 4 bases and at J to 0 bases, leaving 14 bases not matched to a gene. Germline V CDR1 and CDR2: SGHTA, FQGNSA.

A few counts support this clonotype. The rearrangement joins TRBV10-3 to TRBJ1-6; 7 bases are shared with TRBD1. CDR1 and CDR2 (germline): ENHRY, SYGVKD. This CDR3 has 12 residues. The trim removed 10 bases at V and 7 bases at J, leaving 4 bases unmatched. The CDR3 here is CATQGGNSPLHF. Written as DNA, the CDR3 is TGTGCCACCCAGGGGGGGAATTCACCCCTCCACTTT.

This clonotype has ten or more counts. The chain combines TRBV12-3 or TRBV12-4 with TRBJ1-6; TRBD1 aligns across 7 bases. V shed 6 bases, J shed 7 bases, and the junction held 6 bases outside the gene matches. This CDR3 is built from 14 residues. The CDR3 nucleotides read TGTGCCAGCAGCCTAACAGGGGCAAATTCACCCCTCCACTTT. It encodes CASSLTGANSPLHF.

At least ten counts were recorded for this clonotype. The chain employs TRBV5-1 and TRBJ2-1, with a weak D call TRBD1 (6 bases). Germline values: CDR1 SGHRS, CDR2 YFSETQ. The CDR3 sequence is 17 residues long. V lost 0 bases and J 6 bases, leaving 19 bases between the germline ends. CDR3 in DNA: TGCGCCAGCAGCTTGGACCCAGGGGTGGGAGCCGTCAATGAGCAGTTCTTC. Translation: CASSLDPGVGAVNEQFF.

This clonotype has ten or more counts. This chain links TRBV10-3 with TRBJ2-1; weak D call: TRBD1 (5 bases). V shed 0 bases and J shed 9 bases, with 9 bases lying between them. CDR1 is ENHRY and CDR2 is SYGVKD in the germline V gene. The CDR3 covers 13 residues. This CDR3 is CAISESSRGEQFF. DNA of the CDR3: TGTGCCATCAGTGAGTCGAGTAGGGGTGAGCAGTTCTTC.